Sequencing of this T cell receptor (beta chain) was carried out in a study of regulatory T cells in long-lasting Graves disease. This clonotype was seen repeatedly, ten times or more. The V segment lost 5 bases and the J segment 10 bases; nucleotides outside the gene matches: 6. The CDR3 extends over 14 amino acids. Investigators prepared the TCR beta libraries by applying iRepertoire HTBI primers and Arm-PCR of CDR3 regions. In TCRdb, the multiplex PCR reads were re-called with MiXCR into one record per CDR3 protein. The sample lists about 420,000 distinct CDR3 sequences, roughly 15% occurring once. Time point denoted: newly diagnosed GD, antithyroid drugs for less than 3 months. PBMCs provided the RNA from which the TCR library was made. These data also formed part of another study, on T cells in Graves' hyperthyroidism and ophthalmopathy.

This sequence was found in a woman aged 18-35 years with Graves disease. V is TRBV12-3 or TRBV12-4 and J is TRBJ2-1, with 12 bases lining up with TRBD1. The starting material was peripheral blood mononuclear cells (PBMCs), obtained at new diagnosis, from a patient treated with antithyroid drugs. CDR3 sequence: CASSLGQGAGEQFF. The CDR3 nucleotides are TGTGCCAGCAGTCTGGGACAGGGGGCTGGCGAGCAGTTCTTC.